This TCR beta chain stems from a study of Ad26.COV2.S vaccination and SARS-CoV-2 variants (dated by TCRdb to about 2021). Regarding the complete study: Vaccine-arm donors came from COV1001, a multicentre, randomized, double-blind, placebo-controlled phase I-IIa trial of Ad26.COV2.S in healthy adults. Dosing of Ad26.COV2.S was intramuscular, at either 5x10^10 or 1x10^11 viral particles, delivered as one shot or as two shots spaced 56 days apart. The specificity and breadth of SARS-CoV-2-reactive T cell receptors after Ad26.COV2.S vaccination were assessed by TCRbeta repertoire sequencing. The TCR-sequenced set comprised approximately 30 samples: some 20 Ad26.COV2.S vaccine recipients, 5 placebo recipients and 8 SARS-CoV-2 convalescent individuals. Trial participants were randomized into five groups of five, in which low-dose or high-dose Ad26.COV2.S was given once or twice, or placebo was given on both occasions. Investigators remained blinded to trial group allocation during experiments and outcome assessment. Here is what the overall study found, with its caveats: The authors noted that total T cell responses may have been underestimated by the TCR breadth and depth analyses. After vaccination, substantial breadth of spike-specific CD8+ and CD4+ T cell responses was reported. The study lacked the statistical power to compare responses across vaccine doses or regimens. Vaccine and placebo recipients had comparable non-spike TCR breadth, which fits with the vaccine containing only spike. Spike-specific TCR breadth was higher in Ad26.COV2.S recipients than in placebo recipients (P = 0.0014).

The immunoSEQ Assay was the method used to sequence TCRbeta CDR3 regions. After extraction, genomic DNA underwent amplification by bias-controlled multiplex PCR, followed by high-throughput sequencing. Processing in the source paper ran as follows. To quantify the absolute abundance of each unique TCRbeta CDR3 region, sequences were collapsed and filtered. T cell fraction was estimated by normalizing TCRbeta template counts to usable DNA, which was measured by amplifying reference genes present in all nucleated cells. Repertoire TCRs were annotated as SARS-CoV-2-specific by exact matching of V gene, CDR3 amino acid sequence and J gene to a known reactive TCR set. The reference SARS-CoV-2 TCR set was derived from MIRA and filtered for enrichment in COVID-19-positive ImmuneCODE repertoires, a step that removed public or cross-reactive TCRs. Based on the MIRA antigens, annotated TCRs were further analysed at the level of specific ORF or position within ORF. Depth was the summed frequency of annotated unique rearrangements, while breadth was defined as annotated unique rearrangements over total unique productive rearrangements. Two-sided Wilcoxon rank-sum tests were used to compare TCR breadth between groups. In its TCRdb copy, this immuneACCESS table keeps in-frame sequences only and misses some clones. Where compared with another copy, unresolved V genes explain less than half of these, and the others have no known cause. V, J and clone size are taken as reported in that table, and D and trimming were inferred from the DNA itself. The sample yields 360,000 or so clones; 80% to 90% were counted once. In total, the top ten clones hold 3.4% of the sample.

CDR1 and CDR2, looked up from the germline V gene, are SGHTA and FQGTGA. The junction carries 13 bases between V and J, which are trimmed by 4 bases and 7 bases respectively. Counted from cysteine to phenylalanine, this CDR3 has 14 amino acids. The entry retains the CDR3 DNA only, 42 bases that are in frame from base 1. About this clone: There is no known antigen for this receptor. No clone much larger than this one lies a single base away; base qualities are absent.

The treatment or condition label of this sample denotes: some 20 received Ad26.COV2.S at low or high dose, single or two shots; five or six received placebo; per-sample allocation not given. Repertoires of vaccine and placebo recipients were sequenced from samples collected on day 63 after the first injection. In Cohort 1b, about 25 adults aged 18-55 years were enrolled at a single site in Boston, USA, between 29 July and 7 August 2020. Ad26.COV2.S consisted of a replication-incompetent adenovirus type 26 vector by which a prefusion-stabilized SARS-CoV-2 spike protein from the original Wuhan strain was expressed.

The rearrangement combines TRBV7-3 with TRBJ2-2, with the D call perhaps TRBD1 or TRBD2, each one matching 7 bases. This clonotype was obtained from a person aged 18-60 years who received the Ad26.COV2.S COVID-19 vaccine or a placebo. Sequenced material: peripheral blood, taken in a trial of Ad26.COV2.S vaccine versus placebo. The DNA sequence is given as TGTGCCAGCAGCTCGCAGGGGGGGGGCGGGGAGCTGTTTTTT. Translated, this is CASSSQGGGGELFF.